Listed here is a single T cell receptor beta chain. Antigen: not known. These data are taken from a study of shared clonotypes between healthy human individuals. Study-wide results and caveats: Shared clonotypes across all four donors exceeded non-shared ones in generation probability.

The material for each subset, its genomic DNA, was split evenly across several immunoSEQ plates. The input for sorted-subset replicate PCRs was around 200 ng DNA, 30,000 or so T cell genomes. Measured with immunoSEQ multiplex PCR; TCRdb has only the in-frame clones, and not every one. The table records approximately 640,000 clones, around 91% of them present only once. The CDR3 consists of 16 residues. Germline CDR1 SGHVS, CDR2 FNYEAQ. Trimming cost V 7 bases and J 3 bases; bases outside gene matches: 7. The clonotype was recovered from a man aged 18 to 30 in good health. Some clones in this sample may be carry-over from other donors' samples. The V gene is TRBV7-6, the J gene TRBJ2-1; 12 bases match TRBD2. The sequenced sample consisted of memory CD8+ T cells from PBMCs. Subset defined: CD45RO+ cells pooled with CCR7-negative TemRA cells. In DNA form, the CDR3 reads TGTGCCAGCACTCTAGCGGGAGGGGTGGTCTACAATGAGCAGTTCTTC. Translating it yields CASTLAGGVVYNEQFF.